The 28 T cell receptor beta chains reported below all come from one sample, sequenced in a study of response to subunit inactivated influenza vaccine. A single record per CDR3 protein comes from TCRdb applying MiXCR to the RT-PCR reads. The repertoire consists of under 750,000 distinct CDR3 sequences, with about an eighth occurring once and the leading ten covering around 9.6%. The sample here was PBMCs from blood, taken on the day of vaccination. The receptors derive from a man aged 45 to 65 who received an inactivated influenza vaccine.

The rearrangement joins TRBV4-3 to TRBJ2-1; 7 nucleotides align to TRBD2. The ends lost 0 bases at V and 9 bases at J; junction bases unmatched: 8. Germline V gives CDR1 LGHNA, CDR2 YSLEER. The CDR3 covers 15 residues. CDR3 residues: CASSQDLAVPVEQFF. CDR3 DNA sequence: TGCGCCAGCAGCCAAGATCTAGCGGTTCCTGTTGAGCAGTTCTTC.

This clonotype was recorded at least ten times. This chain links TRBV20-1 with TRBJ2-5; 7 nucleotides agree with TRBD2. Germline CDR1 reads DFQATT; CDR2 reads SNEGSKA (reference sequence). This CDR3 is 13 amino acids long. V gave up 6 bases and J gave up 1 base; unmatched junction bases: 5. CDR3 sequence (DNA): TGCAGTGCGACTAGGACTAGCCAAGAGACCCAGTACTTC. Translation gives CSATRTSQETQYF.

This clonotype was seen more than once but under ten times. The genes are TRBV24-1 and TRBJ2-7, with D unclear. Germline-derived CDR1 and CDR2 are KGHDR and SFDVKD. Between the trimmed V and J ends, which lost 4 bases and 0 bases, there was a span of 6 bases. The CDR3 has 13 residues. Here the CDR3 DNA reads TGTGCCACCAGTGACCCGGTCTCCTACGAGCAGTACTTC. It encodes CATSDPVSYEQYF.

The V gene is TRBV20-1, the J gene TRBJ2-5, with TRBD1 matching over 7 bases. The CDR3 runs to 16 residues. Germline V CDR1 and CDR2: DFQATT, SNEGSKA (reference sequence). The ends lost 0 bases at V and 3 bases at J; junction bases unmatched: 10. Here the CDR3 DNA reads TGCAGTGCTAGAGATCAGGGCAGGGGGACGAAAGAGACCCAGTACTTC. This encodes CSARDQGRGTKETQYF.

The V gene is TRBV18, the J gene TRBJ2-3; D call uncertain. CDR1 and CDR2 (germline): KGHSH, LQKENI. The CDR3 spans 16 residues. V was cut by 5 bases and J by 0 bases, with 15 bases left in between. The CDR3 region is CASSAYIEASTDTQYF. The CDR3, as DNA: TGTGCCAGCTCAGCATATATTGAGGCCAGCACAGATACGCAGTATTTT.

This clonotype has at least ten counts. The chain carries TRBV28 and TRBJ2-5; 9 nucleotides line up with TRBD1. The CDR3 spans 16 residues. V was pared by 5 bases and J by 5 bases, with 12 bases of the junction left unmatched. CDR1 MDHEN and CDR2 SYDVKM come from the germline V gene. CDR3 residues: CASSPFGTGSGETQYF. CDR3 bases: TGTGCCAGCAGTCCCTTCGGGACAGGGAGCGGCGAGACCCAGTACTTC.

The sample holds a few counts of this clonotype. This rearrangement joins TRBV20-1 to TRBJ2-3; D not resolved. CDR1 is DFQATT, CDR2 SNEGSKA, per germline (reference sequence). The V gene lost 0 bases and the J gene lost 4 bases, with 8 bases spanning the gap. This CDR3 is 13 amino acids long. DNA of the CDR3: TGCAGTGCTAGAGACCGGAGTGCAGATACGCAGTATTTT. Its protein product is CSARDRSADTQYF.

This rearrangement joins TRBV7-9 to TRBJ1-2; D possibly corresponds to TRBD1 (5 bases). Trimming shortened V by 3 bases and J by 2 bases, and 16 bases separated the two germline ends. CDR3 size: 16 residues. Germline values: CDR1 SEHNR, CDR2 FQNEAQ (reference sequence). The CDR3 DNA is TGTGCCAGCAGCTTTCCCCTCGTAGGGGTAAACTATGGCTACACCTTC. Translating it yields CASSFPLVGVNYGYTF.

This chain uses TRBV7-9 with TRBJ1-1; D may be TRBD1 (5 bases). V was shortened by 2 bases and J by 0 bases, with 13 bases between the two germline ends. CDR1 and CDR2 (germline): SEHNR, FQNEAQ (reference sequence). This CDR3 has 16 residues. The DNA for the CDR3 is TGTGCCAGCAGCTTATTTGCGGGGCTTATGAACACTGAAGCTTTCTTT. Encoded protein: CASSLFAGLMNTEAFF. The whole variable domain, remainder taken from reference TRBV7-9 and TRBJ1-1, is DTGVSQNPRHKITKRGQNVTFRCDPISEHNRLYWYRQTLGQGPEFLTYFQNEAQLEKSRLLSDRFSAERPKGSFSTLEIQRTEQGDSAMYLCASSLFAGLMNTEAFFGQGTRLTVV.

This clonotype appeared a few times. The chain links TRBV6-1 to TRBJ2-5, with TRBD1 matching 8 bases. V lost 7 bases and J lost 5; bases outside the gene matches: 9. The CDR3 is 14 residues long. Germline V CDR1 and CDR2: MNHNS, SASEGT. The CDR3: CASMDRARGETQYF. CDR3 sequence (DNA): TGTGCCAGCATGGACAGGGCTCGCGGGGAGACCCAGTACTTC.

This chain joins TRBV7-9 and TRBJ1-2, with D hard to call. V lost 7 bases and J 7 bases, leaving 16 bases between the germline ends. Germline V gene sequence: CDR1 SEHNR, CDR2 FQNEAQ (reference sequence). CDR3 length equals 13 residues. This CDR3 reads CASNLPTVPGYTF. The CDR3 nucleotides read TGTGCCAGCAACCTACCGACCGTCCCTGGCTACACCTTC.

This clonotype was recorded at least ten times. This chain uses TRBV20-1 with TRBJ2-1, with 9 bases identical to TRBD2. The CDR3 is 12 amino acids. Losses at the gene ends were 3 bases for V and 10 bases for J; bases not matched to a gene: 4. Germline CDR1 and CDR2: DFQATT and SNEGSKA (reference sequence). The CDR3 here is CSARGLAGEQFF. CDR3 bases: TGCAGTGCTAGGGGACTAGCAGGGGAGCAGTTCTTC.

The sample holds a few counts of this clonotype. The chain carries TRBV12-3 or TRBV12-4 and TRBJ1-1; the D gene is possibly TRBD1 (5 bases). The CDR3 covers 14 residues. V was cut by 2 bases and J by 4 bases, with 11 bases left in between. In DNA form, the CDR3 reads TGTGCCAGCAGTTTACAAGGGGAGGGCACTGAAGCTTTCTTT. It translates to CASSLQGEGTEAFF.

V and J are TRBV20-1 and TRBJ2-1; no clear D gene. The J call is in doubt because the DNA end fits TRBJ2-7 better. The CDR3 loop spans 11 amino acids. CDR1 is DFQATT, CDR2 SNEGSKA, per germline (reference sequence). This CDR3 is CSAPFYNEQYF. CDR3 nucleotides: TGCAGTGCCCCGTTCTACAATGAGCAGTACTTC.

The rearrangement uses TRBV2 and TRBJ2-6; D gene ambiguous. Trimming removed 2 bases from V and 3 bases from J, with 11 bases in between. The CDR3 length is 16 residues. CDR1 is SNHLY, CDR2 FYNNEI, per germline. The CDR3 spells CASSEKFRFGANVLTF. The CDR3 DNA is TGTGCCAGCAGTGAAAAGTTTAGGTTTGGGGCCAACGTCCTGACTTTC.

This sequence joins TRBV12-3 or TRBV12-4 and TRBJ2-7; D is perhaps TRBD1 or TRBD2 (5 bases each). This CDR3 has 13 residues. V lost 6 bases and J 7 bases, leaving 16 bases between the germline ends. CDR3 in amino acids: CASRAGTLSEQYF. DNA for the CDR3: TGTGCCAGCAGGGCCGGGACCCTCTCGGAGCAGTACTTC.

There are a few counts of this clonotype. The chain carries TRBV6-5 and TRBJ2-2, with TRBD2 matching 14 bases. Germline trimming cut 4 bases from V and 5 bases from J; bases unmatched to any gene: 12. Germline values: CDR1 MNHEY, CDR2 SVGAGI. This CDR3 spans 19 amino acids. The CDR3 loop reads CASSWGLAGATHFTGELFF. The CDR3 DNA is TGTGCCAGCAGTTGGGGACTAGCGGGGGCCACACACTTTACCGGGGAGCTGTTTTTT.

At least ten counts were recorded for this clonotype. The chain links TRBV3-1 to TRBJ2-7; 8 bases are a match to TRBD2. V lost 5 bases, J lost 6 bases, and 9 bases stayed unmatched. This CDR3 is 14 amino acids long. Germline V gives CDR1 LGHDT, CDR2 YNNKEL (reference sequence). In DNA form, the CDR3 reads TGTGCCAGCAGCTTAGCGGGATCCCCTCTCGAGCAGTACTTC. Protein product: CASSLAGSPLEQYF.

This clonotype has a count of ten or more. The CDR3 protein is CASSLGLAGATGELFF. CDR3 in DNA: TGTGCCAGCAGCTTGGGACTAGCGGGAGCGACCGGGGAGCTGTTTTTT. The V gene is TRBV5-6, the J gene TRBJ2-2; TRBD2 aligns across 12 bases. This CDR3 is built from 16 residues. CDR1 and CDR2 from the germline V gene are SGHDT and YYEEEE. V lost 0 bases and J lost 5; bases outside the gene matches: 2. The variable domain in full, completed from reference TRBV5-6 and TRBJ2-2, reads DAGVTQSPTHLIKTRGQQVTLRCSPKSGHDTVSWYQQALGQGPQFIFQYYEEEERQRGNFPDRFSGHQFPNYSSELNVNALLLGDSALYLCASSLGLAGATGELFFGEGSRLTVL.

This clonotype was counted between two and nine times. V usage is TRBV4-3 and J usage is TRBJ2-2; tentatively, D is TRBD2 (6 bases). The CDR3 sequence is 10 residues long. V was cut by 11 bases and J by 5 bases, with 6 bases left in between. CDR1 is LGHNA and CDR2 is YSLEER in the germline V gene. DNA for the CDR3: TGCGCCGCGGGGACCGGGGAGCTGTTTTTT. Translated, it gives CAAGTGELFF.

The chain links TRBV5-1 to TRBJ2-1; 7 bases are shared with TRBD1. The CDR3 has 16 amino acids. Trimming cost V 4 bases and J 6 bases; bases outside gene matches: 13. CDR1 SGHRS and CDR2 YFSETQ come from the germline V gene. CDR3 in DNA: TGCGCCAGCAGCCCCACCCCCGGGACAGTTGGCAATGAGCAGTTCTTC. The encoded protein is CASSPTPGTVGNEQFF.

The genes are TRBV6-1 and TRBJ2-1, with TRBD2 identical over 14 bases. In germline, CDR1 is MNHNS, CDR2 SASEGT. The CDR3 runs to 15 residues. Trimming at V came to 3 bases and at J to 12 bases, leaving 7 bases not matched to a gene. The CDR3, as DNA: TGTGCCAGCAGTGACGGGACTAGCGGGGGATCAAGGCAGTTCTTC. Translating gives CASSDGTSGGSRQFF.

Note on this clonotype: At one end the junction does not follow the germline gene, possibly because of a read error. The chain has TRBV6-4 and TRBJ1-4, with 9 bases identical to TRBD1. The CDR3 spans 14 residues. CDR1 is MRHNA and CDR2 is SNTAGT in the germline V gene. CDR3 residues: CASSEGQGNEKLYF. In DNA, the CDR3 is TGTGCCAGCAGTGAGGGACAGGGAAACGAAAAACTGTATTTT.

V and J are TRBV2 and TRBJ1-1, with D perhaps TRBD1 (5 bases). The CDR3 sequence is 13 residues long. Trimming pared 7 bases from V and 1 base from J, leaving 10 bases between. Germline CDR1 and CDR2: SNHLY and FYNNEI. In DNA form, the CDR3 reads TGTGCCAGCAACGAGGGGAGGAACACTGAAGCTTTCTTT. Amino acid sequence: CASNEGRNTEAFF.

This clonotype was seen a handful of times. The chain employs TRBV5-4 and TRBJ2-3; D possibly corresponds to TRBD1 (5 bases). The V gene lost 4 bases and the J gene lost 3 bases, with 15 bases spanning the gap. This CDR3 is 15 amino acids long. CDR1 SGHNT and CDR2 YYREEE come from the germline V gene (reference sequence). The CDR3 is CASSAGPWETDTQYF. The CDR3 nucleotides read TGTGCCAGCAGCGCAGGGCCGTGGGAAACAGATACGCAGTATTTT.

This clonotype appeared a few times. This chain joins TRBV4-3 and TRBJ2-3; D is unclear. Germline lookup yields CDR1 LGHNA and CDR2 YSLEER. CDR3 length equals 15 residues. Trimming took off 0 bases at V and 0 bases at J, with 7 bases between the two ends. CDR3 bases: TGCGCCAGCAGCCAAGATCACCTAAGCACAGATACGCAGTATTTT. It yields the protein CASSQDHLSTDTQYF.

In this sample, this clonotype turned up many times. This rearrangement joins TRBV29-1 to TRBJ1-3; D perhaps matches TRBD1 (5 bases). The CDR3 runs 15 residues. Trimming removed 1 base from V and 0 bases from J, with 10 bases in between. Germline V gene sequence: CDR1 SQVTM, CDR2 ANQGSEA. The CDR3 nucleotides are TGCAGCGTTGAAGTGGGGACCGTCTCTGGAAACACCATATATTTT. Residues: CSVEVGTVSGNTIYF.

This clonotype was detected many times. This chain's CDR3 is CATSRGGTSGELFF. CDR3 sequence (DNA): TGTGCCACCAGCAGAGGGGGGACCTCCGGGGAGCTGTTTTTT. V usage is TRBV15 and J usage is TRBJ2-2; D may be TRBD1 or TRBD2 (5 bases each). Per germline, CDR1 LNHNV and CDR2 YYDKDF (reference sequence). The CDR3 loop spans 14 amino acids. Deletions cut 1 base from V and 6 bases from J, with 9 bases between.